The 4 T cell receptor beta chains in this list originate from one sample, sequenced in a study of blood T cell repertoires in COVID-19. Only in-frame clones appear in the TCRdb table, and some are missing; sequencing was by immunoSEQ multiplex PCR. Of over 120,000 clones listed, roughly 90% were seen once; the top ten hold less than 2%. The sample taken for sequencing was peripheral blood. Source of these receptors: an older man with acute or convalescent COVID-19.

The chain employs TRBV19 and TRBJ1-2; 9 nucleotides line up with TRBD1. From germline, CDR1 is LNHDA and CDR2 SQIVND (reference sequence). This CDR3 has 17 amino acids. V lost 7 bases to trimming and J lost 5 bases; unmatched junction nucleotides: 17. For the CDR3, the DNA is TGTGCCAGTATCAGAGCTACCGGGACAGGGAGTATTTATGGCTACACCTTC. Amino acids: CASIRATGTGSIYGYTF.

CDR3 DNA: TGTGCCAGCAGTGAGAGTGGAACTAATGAAAAACTGTTTTTT. Protein sequence: CASSESGTNEKLFF. This sequence joins TRBV2 and TRBJ1-4; no reliable D call. Germline assignment: CDR1 SNHLY and CDR2 FYNNEI. The CDR3 extends over 14 amino acids. V was trimmed by 3 bases and J by 1 base, leaving 6 bases between them.

The count of this clone is one. The chain couples TRBV28 to TRBJ2-2; 12 bases fit TRBD2. Germline V gene data show CDR1 as MDHEN and CDR2 as SYDVKM. CDR3 length: 16 residues. The V and J ends lost 4 bases and 7 bases, in that order; junction bases with no gene match: 7. The CDR3 DNA is TGTGCCAGCAGTTCACCGACTAGCGGGAGTCGCGGGGAGCTGTTTTTT. Translated: CASSSPTSGSRGELFF.

This sequence joins TRBV5-1 and TRBJ2-1, with 8 nucleotides matching TRBD1. V shed 1 base, J shed 7 bases, and the junction held 7 bases outside the gene matches. The germline V gene has CDR1 SGHRS and CDR2 YFSETQ. The CDR3 spans 15 residues. DNA of the CDR3: TGCGCCAGCAGCTTGAGGACAGGGTGGGGGAATGAGCAGTTCTTC. Its protein is CASSLRTGWGNEQFF.